This TCR beta chain was identified in a study of T cells in tuberculosis. TCRdb's table, derived via immunoSEQ multiplex PCR, lists solely in-frame clones and lacks some. The profile shows 88,000 or so clones, roughly 93% of them singletons. Thawed, overnight-rested PBMC were stained with GMM-loaded CD1B tetramer, viability dye and anti-CD3, then sorted. CD1B tetramers were loaded with Rhodococcus equi-derived C32 glucose monomycolate. Tetramer-negative cells, around 92,000 per donor, were also sorted. Germline V gives CDR1 SGHNT, CDR2 YYREEE (reference sequence). The CDR3 consists of 15 residues. The V gene end was trimmed by 3 bases and the J gene end by 2 bases; junction bases not matched to a gene: 3.

Input material: CD1b-GMM tetramer-negative cells sorted from PBMCs. This chain links TRBV5-4 with TRBJ2-1, with 9 bases identical to TRBD1. The clonotype comes from an adult woman with latent tuberculosis. Here the CDR3 reads CASSWGQGPYNEQFF. For the CDR3, the DNA is TGTGCCAGCAGCTGGGGACAGGGTCCCTACAATGAGCAGTTCTTC.